This TCR beta chain stems from a study of blood T cell repertoires in COVID-19. With regard to this clone: Other DNA sequences of this sample code for an identical CDR3.

The CDR3 runs to 13 residues. CDR1 is KGHSH and CDR2 is LQKENI in the germline V gene. V was pared by 3 bases and J by 3 bases, with 1 base of the junction left unmatched. Profiled with immunoSEQ multiplex PCR; TCRdb holds only in-frame clones, not every one. The profile shows approximately 74,000 clones, over 80% of them singletons. V is TRBV18 and J is TRBJ2-7; 8 bases match TRBD1. Sequencing was done on a sample of peripheral blood. The sequence came from a man at least 80 years old with active or convalescent COVID-19. CDR3 bases: TGTGCCAGCTCACCCACAGGGGGCTACGAGCAGTACTTC. Protein product: CASSPTGGYEQYF.